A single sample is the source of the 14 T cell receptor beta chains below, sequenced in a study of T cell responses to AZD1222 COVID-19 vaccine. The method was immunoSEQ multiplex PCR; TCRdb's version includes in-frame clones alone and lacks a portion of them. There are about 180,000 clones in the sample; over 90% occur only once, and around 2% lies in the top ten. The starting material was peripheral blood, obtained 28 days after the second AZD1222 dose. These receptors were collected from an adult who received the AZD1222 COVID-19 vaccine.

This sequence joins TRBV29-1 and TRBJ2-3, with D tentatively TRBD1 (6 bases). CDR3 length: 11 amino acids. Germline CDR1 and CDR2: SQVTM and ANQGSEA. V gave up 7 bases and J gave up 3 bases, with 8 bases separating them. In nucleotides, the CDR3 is TGCAGCGGGGGGCAGACAGATACGCAGTATTTT. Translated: CSGGQTDTQYF.

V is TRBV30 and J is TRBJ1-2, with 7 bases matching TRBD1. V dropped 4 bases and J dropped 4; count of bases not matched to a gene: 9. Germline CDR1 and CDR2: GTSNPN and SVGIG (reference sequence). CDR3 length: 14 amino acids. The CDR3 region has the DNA TGTGCCTGGATTGGACAGGCCATGACCTATGGCTACACCTTC. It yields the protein CAWIGQAMTYGYTF.

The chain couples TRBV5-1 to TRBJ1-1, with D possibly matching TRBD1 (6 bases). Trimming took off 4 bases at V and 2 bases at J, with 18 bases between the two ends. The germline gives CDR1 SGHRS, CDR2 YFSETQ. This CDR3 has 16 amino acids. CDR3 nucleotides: TGCGCCAGCAGCGTCCGGGGCCTAGGGGGTAACACTGAAGCTTTCTTT. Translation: CASSVRGLGGNTEAFF.

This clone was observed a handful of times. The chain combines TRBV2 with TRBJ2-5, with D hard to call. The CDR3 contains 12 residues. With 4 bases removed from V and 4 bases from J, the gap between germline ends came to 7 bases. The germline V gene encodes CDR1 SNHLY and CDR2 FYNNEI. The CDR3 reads CASSGLGETQYF. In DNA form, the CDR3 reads TGTGCCAGCAGTGGGTTAGGAGAGACCCAGTACTTC.

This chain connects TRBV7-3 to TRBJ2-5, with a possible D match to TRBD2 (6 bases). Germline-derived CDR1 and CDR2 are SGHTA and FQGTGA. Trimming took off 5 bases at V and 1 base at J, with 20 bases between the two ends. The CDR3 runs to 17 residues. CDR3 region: CASSPGAGRDRQETQYF. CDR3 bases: TGTGCCAGCAGCCCCGGCGCCGGGCGGGACCGCCAAGAGACCCAGTACTTC.

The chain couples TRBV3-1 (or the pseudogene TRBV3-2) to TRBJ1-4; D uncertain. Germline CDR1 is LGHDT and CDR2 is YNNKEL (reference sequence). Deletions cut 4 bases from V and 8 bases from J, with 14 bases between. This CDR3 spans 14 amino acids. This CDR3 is CASSLTGYLEKLFF. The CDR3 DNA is TGTGCCAGCAGCCTCACGGGCTATCTGGAAAAACTGTTTTTT.

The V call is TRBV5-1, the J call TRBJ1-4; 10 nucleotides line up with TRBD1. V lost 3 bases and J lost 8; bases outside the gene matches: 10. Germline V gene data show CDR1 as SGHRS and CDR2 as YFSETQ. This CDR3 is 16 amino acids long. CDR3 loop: CASSSRRDRGREKLFF. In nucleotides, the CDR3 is TGCGCCAGCAGCTCACGAAGGGACAGGGGAAGGGAAAAACTGTTTTTT.

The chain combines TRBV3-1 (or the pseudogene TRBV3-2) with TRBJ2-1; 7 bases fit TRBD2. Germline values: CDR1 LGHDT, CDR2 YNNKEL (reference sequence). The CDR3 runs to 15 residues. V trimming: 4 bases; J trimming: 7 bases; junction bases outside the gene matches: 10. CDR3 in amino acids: CASSLRADGGNEQFF. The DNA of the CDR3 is TGTGCCAGCAGCCTTAGGGCGGACGGGGGGAATGAGCAGTTCTTC.

CDR3 amino acids: CASSSGVENSPLHF. CDR3 bases: TGTGCCAGCAGCTCCGGGGTAGAGAATTCACCCCTCCACTTT. The chain joins TRBV11-2 to TRBJ1-6, with unresolved D. The V gene lost 4 bases and the J gene lost 7 bases, with 11 bases spanning the gap. Germline CDR1 is SGHAT and CDR2 is FQNNGV. The CDR3 has 14 residues.

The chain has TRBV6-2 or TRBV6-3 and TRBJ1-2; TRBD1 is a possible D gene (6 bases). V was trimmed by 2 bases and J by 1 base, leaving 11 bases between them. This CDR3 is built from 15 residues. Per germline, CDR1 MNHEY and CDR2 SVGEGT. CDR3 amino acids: CASSYPGQFNYGYTF. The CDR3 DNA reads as TGTGCCAGCAGTTACCCAGGACAGTTTAACTATGGCTACACCTTC.

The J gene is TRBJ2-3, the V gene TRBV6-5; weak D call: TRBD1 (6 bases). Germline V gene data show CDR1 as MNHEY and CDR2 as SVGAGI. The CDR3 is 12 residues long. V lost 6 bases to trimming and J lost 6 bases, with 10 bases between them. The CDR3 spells CASRQGGDTQYF. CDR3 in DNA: TGTGCCAGCAGACAGGGTGGGGATACGCAGTATTTT.

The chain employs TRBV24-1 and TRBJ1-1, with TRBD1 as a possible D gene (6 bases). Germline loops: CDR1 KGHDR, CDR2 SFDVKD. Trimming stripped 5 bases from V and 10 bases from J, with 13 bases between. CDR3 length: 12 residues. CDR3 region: CATSGPRGGAFF. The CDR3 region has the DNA TGTGCCACCAGTGGGCCTAGGGGGGGAGCTTTCTTT.

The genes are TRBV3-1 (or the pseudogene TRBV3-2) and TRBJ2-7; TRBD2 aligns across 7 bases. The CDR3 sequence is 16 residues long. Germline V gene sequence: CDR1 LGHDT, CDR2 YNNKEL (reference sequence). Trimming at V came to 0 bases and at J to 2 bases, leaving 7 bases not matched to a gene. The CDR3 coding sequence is TGTGCCAGCAGCCAAGATGCGGCTAGCGGTACCTACGAGCAGTACTTC. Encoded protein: CASSQDAASGTYEQYF.

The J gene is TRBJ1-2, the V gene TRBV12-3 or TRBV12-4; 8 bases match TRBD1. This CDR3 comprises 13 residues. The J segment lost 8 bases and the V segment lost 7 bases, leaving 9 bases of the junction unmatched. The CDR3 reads CASNIQGARGYTF. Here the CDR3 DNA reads TGTGCCAGCAATATCCAGGGGGCGCGAGGCTACACCTTC.